This TCR beta chain originates from a study of blood T cell repertoires in COVID-19. About the study: Sites in the United States, Italy and Spain provided acute and convalescent COVID-19 samples. The analysed material was cDNA or gDNA that came from T cells, B-cell-depleted T cells, or PBMCs.

The V and J ends lost 4 bases and 0 bases respectively, with 3 bases between them. The CDR3 runs 12 residues. Germline V lookup: CDR1 MGHDK, CDR2 SYGVNS. In the original analysis: Cell counts per sample came from amplifying reference gene primers. The protocol was immunoSEQ multiplex PCR, while the TCRdb copy is restricted to in-frame clones and leaves out a portion. The V and J calls and clone size were taken over from that table, and D and trimming were inferred from the DNA. The sample includes more than 70,000 clones, approximately 90% of them seen just once. The sequencing input was peripheral blood. V usage is TRBV25-1 and J usage is TRBJ1-1; no definite D call. This receptor was taken from a young woman with acute or convalescent COVID-19. The CDR3 DNA reads as TGTGCCAGCAGTGCTATGAACACTGAAGCTTTCTTT. Protein: CASSAMNTEAFF. The full variable domain, its missing parts supplied by reference TRBV25-1 and TRBJ1-1, is EADIYQTPRYLVIGTGKKITLECSQTMGHDKMYWYQQDPGMELHLIHYSYGVNSTEKGDLSSESTVSRIRTEHFPLTLESARPSHTSQYLCASSAMNTEAFFGQGTRLTVV.